Shown below are 10 T cell receptor beta chains from a single sample sequenced in a study of shared clonotypes between healthy human individuals. The assay was immunoSEQ multiplex PCR, and TCRdb's table has in-frame clones only and misses some. The data hold more than 400,000 clones, with around 96% observed a single time. The specimen sequenced was naive CD4+ T cells sorted from blood. Regarding subset: CD45RA+ positively selected. The receptors originated from a woman in her twenties or thirties in good health.

CDR3 amino acids: CASSSAYLDGDYEQYF. The CDR3 coding sequence is TGTGCCAGCAGCTCCGCTTACCTCGACGGGGATTACGAGCAGTACTTC. V and J are TRBV11-2 and TRBJ2-7; tentatively, D is TRBD2 (5 bases). The length of the CDR3 is 16 residues. Germline V CDR1 and CDR2: SGHAT, FQNNGV. The V end was cut by 4 bases, the J end by 4 bases, with 20 bases between. The variable domain in full, completed from reference TRBV11-2 and TRBJ2-7, reads EAGVAQSPRYKIIEKRQSVAFWCNPISGHATLYWYQQILGQGPKLLIQFQNNGVVDDSQLPKDRFSAERLKGVDSTLKIQPAKLEDSAVYLCASSSAYLDGDYEQYFGPGTRLTVT.

The chain joins TRBV11-2 to TRBJ2-1; D gene uncertain. V was shortened by 0 bases and J by 7 bases, with 7 bases between the two germline ends. Germline values: CDR1 SGHAT, CDR2 FQNNGV. CDR3 length: 13 residues. CDR3 region: CASSLDLRNEQFF. In DNA form, the CDR3 reads TGTGCCAGCAGCTTAGATCTTAGGAATGAGCAGTTCTTC.

This chain joins TRBV2 and TRBJ1-3, with a possible D match to TRBD1 (5 bases). CDR3 length: 14 amino acids. Trimming took 9 bases from V and 0 from J, leaving 12 bases between them. CDR1 and CDR2 (germline): SNHLY, FYNNEI. The CDR3, as DNA: TGTGCCAGTAGGGACGGGCACTCTGGAAACACCATATATTTT. Translation: CASRDGHSGNTIYF. Full variable domain (missing parts from reference TRBV2 and TRBJ1-3): EPEVTQTPSHQVTQMGQEVILRCVPISNHLYFYWYRQILGQKVEFLVSFYNNEISEKSEIFDDQFSVERPDGSNFTLKIRSTKLEDSAMYFCASRDGHSGNTIYFGEGSWLTVV.

The chain employs TRBV4-1 and TRBJ2-1, with 12 positions matching TRBD2. The V gene end was trimmed by 1 base and the J gene end by 7 bases; junction bases not matched to a gene: 5. Germline-derived CDR1 and CDR2 are MGHRA and YSYEKL. The CDR3 is 16 residues long. The CDR3 DNA reads as TGCGCCAGCAGCCAAGTGCTAGCGGGAGGGATAAATGAGCAGTTCTTC. Its protein product is CASSQVLAGGINEQFF.

The chain combines TRBV5-6 with TRBJ2-5; 9 bases agree with TRBD2. The CDR3 consists of 13 residues. V shed 5 bases, J shed 5 bases, and the junction held 4 bases outside the gene matches. Germline values: CDR1 SGHDT, CDR2 YYEEEE. The CDR3 loop is CASRPSGTETQYF. The CDR3 region has the DNA TGTGCCAGCAGACCTAGCGGGACTGAGACCCAGTACTTC. The variable domain in full, with the rest retrieved from reference TRBV5-6 and TRBJ2-5, is DAGVTQSPTHLIKTRGQQVTLRCSPKSGHDTVSWYQQALGQGPQFIFQYYEEEERQRGNFPDRFSGHQFPNYSSELNVNALLLGDSALYLCASRPSGTETQYFGPGTRLLVL.

This sequence joins TRBV5-4 and TRBJ1-2, with a tentative D call TRBD1 (5 bases). V was clipped by 2 bases and J by 13 bases, with 12 bases between them. The CDR3 is made up of 11 amino acids. Germline V gene lookup returns CDR1 SGHNT and CDR2 YYREEE (reference sequence). In DNA, the CDR3 is TGTGCCAGCAGCTTTGGGCAGGGTCCCACCTTC. It encodes CASSFGQGPTF. The entire variable domain, with the rest obtained from reference TRBV5-4 and TRBJ1-2, is as follows: ETGVTQSPTHLIKTRGQQVTLRCSSQSGHNTVSWYQQALGQGPQFIFQYYREEENGRGNFPPRFSGLQFPNYSSELNVNALELDDSALYLCASSFGQGPTFGSGTRLTVV.

The gene calls are TRBV2 and TRBJ2-1; TRBD2 matches 11 bases. Germline CDR1 and CDR2: SNHLY and FYNNEI. The CDR3 length is 17 residues. V shed 6 bases and J 0 bases; nucleotides not matched to a gene: 7. This CDR3 is CASRAPGLADSYNEQFF. CDR3 nucleotides: TGTGCCAGCAGGGCCCCGGGACTAGCGGACTCCTACAATGAGCAGTTCTTC.

This chain links TRBV6-6 with TRBJ1-2; D might be TRBD1 (5 bases). V lost 5 bases and J lost 3, with 13 bases in between. From germline, CDR1 is MNHNY and CDR2 SVGAGI (reference sequence). The CDR3 covers 14 residues. The CDR3 here is CASSIPGRHYGYTF. As DNA, the CDR3 is TGTGCCAGCAGTATTCCGGGACGGCACTATGGCTACACCTTC.

The chain uses TRBV18 and TRBJ2-7; 10 nucleotides agree with TRBD2. The germline V gene encodes CDR1 KGHSH and CDR2 LQKENI. The J segment lost 0 bases and the V segment lost 3 bases, leaving 5 bases of the junction unmatched. The CDR3 is 16 residues long. The CDR3 sequence is CASSPPASGSSYEQYF. The CDR3 DNA follows: TGTGCCAGCTCACCCCCGGCTAGCGGGAGCTCCTACGAGCAGTACTTC.

In its sample, this clone was seen once. The CDR3 spells CASSAPGVFHEQYF. The CDR3 bases are TGTGCCAGCAGTGCCCCAGGGGTTTTCCACGAGCAGTACTTC. The chain employs TRBV25-1 and TRBJ2-7; perhaps TRBD1 as D (6 bases). The length of the CDR3 is 14 residues. The V end lost 4 bases, the J end lost 5 bases, and 15 bases lay between the germline ends. Per germline, CDR1 MGHDK and CDR2 SYGVNS.